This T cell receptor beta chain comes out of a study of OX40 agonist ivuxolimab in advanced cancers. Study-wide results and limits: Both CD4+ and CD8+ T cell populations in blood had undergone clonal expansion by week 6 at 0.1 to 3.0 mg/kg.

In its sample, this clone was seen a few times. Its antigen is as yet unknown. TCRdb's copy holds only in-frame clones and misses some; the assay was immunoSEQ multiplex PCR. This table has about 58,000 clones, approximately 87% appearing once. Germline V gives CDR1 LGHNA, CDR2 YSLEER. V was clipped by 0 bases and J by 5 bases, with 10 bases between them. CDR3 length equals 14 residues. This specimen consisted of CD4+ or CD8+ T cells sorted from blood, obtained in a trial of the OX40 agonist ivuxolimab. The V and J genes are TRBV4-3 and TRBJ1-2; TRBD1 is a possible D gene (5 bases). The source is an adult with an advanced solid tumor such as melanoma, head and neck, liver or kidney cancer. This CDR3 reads CASSQDRQSYGYTF. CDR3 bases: TGCGCCAGCAGCCAAGATCGACAGTCTTATGGCTACACCTTC.